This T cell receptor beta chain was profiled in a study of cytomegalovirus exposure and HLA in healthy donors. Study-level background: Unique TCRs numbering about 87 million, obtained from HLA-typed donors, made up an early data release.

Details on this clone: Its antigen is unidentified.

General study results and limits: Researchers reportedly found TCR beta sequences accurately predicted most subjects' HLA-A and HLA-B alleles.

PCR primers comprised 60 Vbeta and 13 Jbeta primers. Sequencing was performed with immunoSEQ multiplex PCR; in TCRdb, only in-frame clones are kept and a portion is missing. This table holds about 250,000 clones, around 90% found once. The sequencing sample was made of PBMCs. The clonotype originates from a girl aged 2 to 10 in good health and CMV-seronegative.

The CDR3 DNA reads TGTGCCAGCAGCGTCGGACAGGGGGCTGAAGCTTTCTTT. Its protein is CASSVGQGAEAFF. The chain couples TRBV9 to TRBJ1-1, with 10 nucleotides matching TRBD1. CDR1 SGDLS and CDR2 YYNGEE come from the germline V gene. After removal of 2 bases from V and 6 bases from J, the junction contained 1 base not matched to a gene. This CDR3 has 13 residues.